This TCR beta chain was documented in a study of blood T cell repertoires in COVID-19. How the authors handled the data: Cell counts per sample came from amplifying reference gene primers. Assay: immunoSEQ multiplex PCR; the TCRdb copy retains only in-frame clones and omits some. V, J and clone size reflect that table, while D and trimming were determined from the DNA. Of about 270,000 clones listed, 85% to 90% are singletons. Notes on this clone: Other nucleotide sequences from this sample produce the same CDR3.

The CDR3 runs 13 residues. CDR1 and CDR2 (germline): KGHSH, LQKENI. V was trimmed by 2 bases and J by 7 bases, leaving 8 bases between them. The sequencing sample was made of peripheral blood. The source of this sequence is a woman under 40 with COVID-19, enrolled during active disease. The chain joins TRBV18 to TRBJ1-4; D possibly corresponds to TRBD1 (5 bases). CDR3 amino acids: CASSPGQGEKLFF. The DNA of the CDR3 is TGTGCCAGCTCACCAGGGCAGGGTGAAAAACTGTTTTTT.